The clone carrying this T cell receptor (beta chain) was observed a single time. J gave up 4 bases and V 6 bases, and 11 bases lay outside the gene matches. The V gene's germline CDR1 is MNHEY and CDR2 SMNVEV (reference sequence). This CDR3 is 15 amino acids long. This entry belongs to a study of Ad26.COV2.S vaccination and SARS-CoV-2 variants. Across the whole study: Doses of Ad26.COV2.S were injected into muscle once or twice, 56 days apart.

Clones were sequenced by immunoSEQ multiplex PCR, and TCRdb holds only the in-frame ones, with some missing. Of around 240,000 clones detected, 88% appear once; the ten largest clones hold about 10%. Treatment: some 19 received Ad26.COV2.S at low or high dose, single or two shots; 5 received placebo; per-sample allocation not given. Samples analyzed were those drawn on day 63 after the first vaccine or placebo injection. Within Boston, the person who donated was an adult of 18-55 years. Expression of Wuhan-strain SARS-CoV-2 spike came from the Ad26 vector that formed the vaccine. Sequenced here: peripheral blood, sampled in a trial of Ad26.COV2.S vaccine versus placebo. The chain uses TRBV27 and TRBJ1-2; 7 bases match TRBD1. The origin of this receptor is a person between 18 and 65 years old who received the Ad26.COV2.S COVID-19 vaccine or a placebo. The CDR3 coding sequence is TGTGCCAGCAGCTTAAACAGGGGACTAACCTATGGCTACACCTTC. It specifies CASSLNRGLTYGYTF.